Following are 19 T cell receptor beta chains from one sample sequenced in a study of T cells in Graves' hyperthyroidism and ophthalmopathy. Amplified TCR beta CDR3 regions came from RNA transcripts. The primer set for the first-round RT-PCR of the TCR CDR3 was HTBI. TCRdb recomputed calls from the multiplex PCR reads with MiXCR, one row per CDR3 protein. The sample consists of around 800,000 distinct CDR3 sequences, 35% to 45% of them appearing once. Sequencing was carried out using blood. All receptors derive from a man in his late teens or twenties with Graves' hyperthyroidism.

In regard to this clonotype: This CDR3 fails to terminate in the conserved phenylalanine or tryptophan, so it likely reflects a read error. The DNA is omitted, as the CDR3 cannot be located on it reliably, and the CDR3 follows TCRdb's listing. This CDR3 is CASSETGEDH. The chain employs TRBV2 and TRBJ1-3; the table's D call of TRBD1 was not tested on the DNA. CDR1 and CDR2 (germline): SNHLY, FYNNEI. The CDR3 adds up to 10 amino acids, both ends counted.

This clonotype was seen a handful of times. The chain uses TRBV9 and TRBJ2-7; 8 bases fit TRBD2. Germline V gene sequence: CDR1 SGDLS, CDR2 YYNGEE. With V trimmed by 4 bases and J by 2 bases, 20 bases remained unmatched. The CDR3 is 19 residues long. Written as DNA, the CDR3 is TGTGCCAGCAGCATTCGGACGATCAGGCGGGAGGACTCGCCCTACGAGCAGTACTTC. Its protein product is CASSIRTIRREDSPYEQYF. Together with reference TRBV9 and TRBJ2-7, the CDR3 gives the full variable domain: DSGVTQTPKHLITATGQRVTLRCSPRSGDLSVYWYQQSLDQGLQFLIQYYNGEERAKGNILERFSAQQFPDLHSELNLSSLELGDSALYFCASSIRTIRREDSPYEQYFGPGTRLTVT.

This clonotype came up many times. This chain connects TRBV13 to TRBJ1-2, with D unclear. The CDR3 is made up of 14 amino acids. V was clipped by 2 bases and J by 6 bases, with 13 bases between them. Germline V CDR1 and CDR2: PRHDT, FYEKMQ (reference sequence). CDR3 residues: CASSLTRSEDGYTF. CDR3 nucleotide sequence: TGTGCCAGCAGCTTAACCCGCTCGGAGGATGGCTACACCTTC. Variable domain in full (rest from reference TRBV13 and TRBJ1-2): AAGVIQSPRHLIKEKRETATLKCYPIPRHDTVYWYQQGPGQDPQFLISFYEKMQSDKGSIPDRFSAQQFSDYHSELNMSSLELGDSALYFCASSLTRSEDGYTFGSGTRLTVV.

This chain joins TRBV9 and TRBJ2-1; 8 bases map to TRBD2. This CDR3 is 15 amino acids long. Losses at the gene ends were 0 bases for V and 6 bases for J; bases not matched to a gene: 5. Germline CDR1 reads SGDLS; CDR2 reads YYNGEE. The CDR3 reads CASSVEGSGANEQFF. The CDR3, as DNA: TGTGCCAGCAGCGTAGAAGGTAGCGGGGCCAATGAGCAGTTCTTC.

CDR3 coding DNA: TGTGCCAGCAGCGTGGGACTAGCGGGAGCTCTGGAGACCCAGTACTTC. Its protein product is CASSVGLAGALETQYF. The chain combines TRBV7-9 with TRBJ2-5, with TRBD2 matching 14 bases. This CDR3 is built from 16 residues. Germline loops: CDR1 SEHNR, CDR2 FQNEAQ (reference sequence). V was pared by 5 bases and J by 5 bases, with 7 bases of the junction left unmatched. Complete variable domain (other parts from reference TRBV7-9 and TRBJ2-5): DTGVSQNPRHKITKRGQNVTFRCDPISEHNRLYWYRQTLGQGPEFLTYFQNEAQLEKSRLLSDRFSAERPKGSFSTLEIQRTEQGDSAMYLCASSVGLAGALETQYFGPGTRLLVL.

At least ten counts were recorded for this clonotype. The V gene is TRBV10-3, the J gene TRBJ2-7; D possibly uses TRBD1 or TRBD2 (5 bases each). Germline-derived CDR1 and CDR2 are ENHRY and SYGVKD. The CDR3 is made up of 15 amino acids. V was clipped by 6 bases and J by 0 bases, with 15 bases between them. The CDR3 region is CAIRSSGTSSYEQYF. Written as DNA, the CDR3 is TGTGCCATCAGGAGTTCTGGGACGAGCTCCTACGAGCAGTACTTC.

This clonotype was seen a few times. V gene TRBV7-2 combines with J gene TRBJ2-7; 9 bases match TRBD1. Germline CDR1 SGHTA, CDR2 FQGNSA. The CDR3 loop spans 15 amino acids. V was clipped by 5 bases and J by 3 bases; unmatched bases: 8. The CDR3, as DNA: TGTGCCAGCAGCCTACCCGGACAGGGGCACTACGAGCAGTACTTC. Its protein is CASSLPGQGHYEQYF. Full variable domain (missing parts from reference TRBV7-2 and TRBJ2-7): GAGVSQSPSNKVTEKGKDVELRCDPISGHTALYWYRQSLGQGLEFLIYFQGNSAPDKSGLPSDRFSAERTGGSVSTLTIQRTQQEDSAVYLCASSLPGQGHYEQYFGPGTRLTVT.

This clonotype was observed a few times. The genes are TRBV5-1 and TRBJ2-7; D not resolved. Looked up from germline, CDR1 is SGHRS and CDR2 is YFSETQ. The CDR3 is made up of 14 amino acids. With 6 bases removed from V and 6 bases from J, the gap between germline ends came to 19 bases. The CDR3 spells CASMAGLGEPEQYF. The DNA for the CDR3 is TGCGCCAGCATGGCCGGGCTAGGAGAGCCCGAGCAGTACTTC.

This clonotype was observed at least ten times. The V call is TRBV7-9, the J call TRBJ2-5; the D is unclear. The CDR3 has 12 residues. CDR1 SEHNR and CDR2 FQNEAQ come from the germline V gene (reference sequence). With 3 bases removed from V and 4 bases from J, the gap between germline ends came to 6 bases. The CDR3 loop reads CASSFDGETQYF. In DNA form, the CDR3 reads TGTGCCAGCAGCTTTGACGGAGAGACCCAGTACTTC.

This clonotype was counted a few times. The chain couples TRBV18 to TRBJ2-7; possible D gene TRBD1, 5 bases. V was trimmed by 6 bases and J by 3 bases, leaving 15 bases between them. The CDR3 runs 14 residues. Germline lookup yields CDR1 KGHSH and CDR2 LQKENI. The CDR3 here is CASSTGWQGYEQYF. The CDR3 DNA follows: TGTGCCAGCTCCACCGGGTGGCAGGGCTACGAGCAGTACTTC.

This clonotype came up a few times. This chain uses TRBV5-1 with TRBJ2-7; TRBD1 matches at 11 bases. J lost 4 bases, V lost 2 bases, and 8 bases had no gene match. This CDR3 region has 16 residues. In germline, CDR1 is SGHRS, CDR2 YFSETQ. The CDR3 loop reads CASSFYGQGAGYEQYF. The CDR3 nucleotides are TGCGCCAGCAGCTTCTACGGACAGGGGGCAGGTTACGAGCAGTACTTC.

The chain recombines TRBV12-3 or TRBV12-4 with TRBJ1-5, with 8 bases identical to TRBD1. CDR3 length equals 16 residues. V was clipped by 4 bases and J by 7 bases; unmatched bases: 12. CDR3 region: CASSSSSRGPEQPQHF. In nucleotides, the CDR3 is TGTGCCAGCAGTTCCTCCTCCAGGGGGCCGGAACAGCCCCAGCATTTT.

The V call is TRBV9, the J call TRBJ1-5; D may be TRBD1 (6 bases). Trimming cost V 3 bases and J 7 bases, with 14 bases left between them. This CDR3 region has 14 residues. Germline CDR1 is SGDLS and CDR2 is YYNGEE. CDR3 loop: CASSALQGGQPQHF. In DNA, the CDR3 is TGTGCCAGCAGCGCACTACAGGGAGGGCAGCCCCAGCATTTT.

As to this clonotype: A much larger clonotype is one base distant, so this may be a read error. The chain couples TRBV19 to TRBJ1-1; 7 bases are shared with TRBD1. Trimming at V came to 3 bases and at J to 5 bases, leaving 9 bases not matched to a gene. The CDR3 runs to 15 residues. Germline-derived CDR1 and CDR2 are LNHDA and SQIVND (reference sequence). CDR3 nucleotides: TGTGCCAGTAGTATCGAGGGGGCGAGGAAGACTGAAGCTTTCTTT. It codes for CASSIEGARKTEAFF.

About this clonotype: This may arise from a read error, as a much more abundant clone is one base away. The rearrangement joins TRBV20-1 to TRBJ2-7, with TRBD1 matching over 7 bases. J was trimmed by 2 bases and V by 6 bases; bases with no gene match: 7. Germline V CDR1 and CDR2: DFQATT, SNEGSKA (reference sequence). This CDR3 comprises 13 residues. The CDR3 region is CSAFDRVAYEQYF. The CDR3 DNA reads TGCAGTGCCTTCGACAGGGTCGCCTACGAGCAGTACTTC.

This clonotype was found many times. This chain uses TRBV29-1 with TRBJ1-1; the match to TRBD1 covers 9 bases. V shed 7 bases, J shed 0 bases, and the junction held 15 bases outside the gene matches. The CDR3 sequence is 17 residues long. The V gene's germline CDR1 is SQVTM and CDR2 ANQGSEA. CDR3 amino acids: CSGLEGQGYEMNTEAFF. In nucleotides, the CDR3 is TGCAGCGGCCTTGAGGGACAGGGCTACGAAATGAACACTGAAGCTTTCTTT.

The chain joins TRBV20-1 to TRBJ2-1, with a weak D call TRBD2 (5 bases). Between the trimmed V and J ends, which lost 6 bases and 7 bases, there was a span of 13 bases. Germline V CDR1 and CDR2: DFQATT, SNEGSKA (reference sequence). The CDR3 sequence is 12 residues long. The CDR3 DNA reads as TGCAGTGCGGCCGAGAGGAGGAATGAGCAGTTCTTC. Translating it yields CSAAERRNEQFF.

The CDR3: CSLGRGAFF. The CDR3 DNA is TGCAGCTTAGGCAGGGGAGCTTTCTTT. This chain joins TRBV29-1 and TRBJ1-1; tentative D call: TRBD1 (6 bases). The CDR3 is made up of 9 amino acids. The ends were cut back, 8 bases at V and 10 bases at J, with 11 bases in the middle. Germline V gene lookup returns CDR1 SQVTM and CDR2 ANQGSEA. Based on the CDR3 plus reference TRBV29-1 and TRBJ1-1, the full variable domain is SAVISQKPSRDICQRGTSLTIQCQVDSQVTMMFWYRQQPGQSLTLIATANQGSEATYESGFVIDKFPISRPNLTFSTLTVSNMSPEDSSIYLCSLGRGAFFGQGTRLTVV.

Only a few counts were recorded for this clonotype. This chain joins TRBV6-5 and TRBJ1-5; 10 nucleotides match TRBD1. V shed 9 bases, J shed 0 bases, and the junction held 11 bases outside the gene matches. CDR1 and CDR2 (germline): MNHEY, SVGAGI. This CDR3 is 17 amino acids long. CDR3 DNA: TGTGCCAGTACCGGGACAGGGGTACTCTATAGCAATCAGCCCCAGCATTTT. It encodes CASTGTGVLYSNQPQHF.